The 10 T cell receptor beta chains reported below all come from one sample, sequenced in a study of response to subunit inactivated influenza vaccine. MiXCR, run by TCRdb on the RT-PCR reads, gives a single entry per CDR3 protein. Of 500,000 to 550,000 distinct CDR3 sequences listed, roughly a quarter are singletons. The same data also went into a second study, on T cells expressing NK-cell markers. That source reports: Scientists made TCR beta cDNA using 5'RACE template switching with UMIs.

The sequenced sample was CD4+ T cells sorted from PBMCs, obtained roughly 12 days after vaccination. The source of these receptors is a man in his fifties or sixties who received an inactivated influenza vaccine.

The chain links TRBV10-3 to TRBJ1-3; D is perhaps TRBD1 (5 bases). CDR3 size: 13 residues. The ends were cut back, 6 bases at V and 1 base at J, with 7 bases in the middle. Germline V gene data show CDR1 as ENHRY and CDR2 as SYGVKD. Here the CDR3 reads CAIRGGSGNTIYF. The CDR3 nucleotides read TGTGCCATCAGGGGGGGATCTGGAAACACCATATATTTT.

The rearrangement joins TRBV25-1 to TRBJ2-2; D ambiguous. Germline V CDR1 and CDR2: MGHDK, SYGVNS. The germline V and J ends were trimmed by 1 base and 3 bases, with 15 bases remaining between them. This CDR3 contains 17 residues. CDR3 loop: CASSESFGRPDTGELFF. DNA for the CDR3: TGTGCCAGCAGTGAATCTTTCGGCAGGCCGGACACCGGGGAGCTGTTTTTT. Drawing the rest from reference TRBV25-1 and TRBJ2-2, the complete variable domain is EADIYQTPRYLVIGTGKKITLECSQTMGHDKMYWYQQDPGMELHLIHYSYGVNSTEKGDLSSESTVSRIRTEHFPLTLESARPSHTSQYLCASSESFGRPDTGELFFGEGSRLTVL.

The V and J genes are TRBV6-1 and TRBJ2-1; 11 nucleotides agree with TRBD2. CDR1 MNHNS and CDR2 SASEGT come from the germline V gene. The CDR3 is made up of 16 amino acids. V lost 6 bases to trimming and J lost 2 bases; unmatched junction nucleotides: 6. For the CDR3, the DNA is TGTGCCAGCAGCCCCGTAGCGGGGGGGCCCTACAATGAGCAGTTCTTC. It specifies CASSPVAGGPYNEQFF.

The chain uses TRBV4-3 and TRBJ2-1; D unresolved. The germline V gene has CDR1 LGHNA and CDR2 YSLEER. Trimming shortened V by 0 bases and J by 9 bases, and 12 bases separated the two germline ends. The CDR3 consists of 14 residues. This CDR3 is CASSQDVRNSEQFF. The CDR3 DNA reads as TGCGCCAGCAGCCAAGATGTCCGTAATAGTGAGCAGTTCTTC.

This clonotype turned up a few times. J is TRBJ1-2 and V is TRBV11-2, with a weak D call TRBD1 (5 bases). Germline lookup yields CDR1 SGHAT and CDR2 FQNNGV. The CDR3 spans 16 residues. Trimming left V 5 bases short and J 8 bases short, with 24 bases between. The CDR3 is CASSPVASRGHGGYTF. CDR3 DNA: TGTGCCAGCAGCCCCGTGGCCTCAAGGGGTCATGGAGGCTACACCTTC.

This clonotype was observed a handful of times. V gene TRBV12-3 or TRBV12-4 combines with J gene TRBJ1-5; D unresolved. V was clipped by 5 bases and J by 7 bases, with 12 bases between them. The CDR3 contains 13 residues. In DNA form, the CDR3 reads TGTGCCAGCAGTGCACAAGAAGGGCAGCCCCAGCATTTT. Its protein product is CASSAQEGQPQHF.

This sequence joins TRBV20-1 and TRBJ2-3; a weak D match, TRBD2 (6 bases). The germline V gene has CDR1 DFQATT and CDR2 SNEGSKA (reference sequence). The CDR3 covers 14 residues. V dropped 1 base and J dropped 0 bases, with 8 bases sitting between them. The CDR3 region is CSARVSGSTDTQYF. The CDR3 region has the DNA TGCAGTGCTAGAGTTAGCGGTAGCACAGATACGCAGTATTTT.

This clonotype came up a few times. This sequence joins TRBV28 and TRBJ1-1; a possible D gene is TRBD1 (6 bases). The CDR3 extends over 13 amino acids. Between the trimmed V and J ends, which lost 8 bases and 0 bases, there was a span of 10 bases. Germline V gene lookup returns CDR1 MDHEN and CDR2 SYDVKM. The CDR3 is CASVAGVNTEAFF. CDR3 in DNA: TGTGCCAGCGTGGCAGGGGTGAACACTGAAGCTTTCTTT.

This clonotype has just a few counts. The chain carries TRBV25-1 and TRBJ1-3; D uncertain. Germline values: CDR1 MGHDK, CDR2 SYGVNS. This CDR3 spans 13 amino acids. Trimming left V 1 base short and J 5 bases short, with 6 bases between. The CDR3 nucleotides read TGTGCCAGCAGTGAATGGAGGAGAAACACCATATATTTT. Protein product: CASSEWRRNTIYF.

The chain combines TRBV12-3 or TRBV12-4 with TRBJ2-7; 7 bases map to TRBD1. J gave up 0 bases and V 4 bases, and 6 bases lay outside the gene matches. The CDR3 length is 15 residues. CDR3: CASSSTGVFSYEQYF. In DNA, the CDR3 is TGTGCCAGCAGTTCTACAGGGGTATTCTCCTACGAGCAGTACTTC.